These 5 T cell receptor beta chains originate from one sample sequenced in a study of regulatory T cells in long-lasting Graves disease. Time point here: newly diagnosed GD, antithyroid drugs for less than 3 months. The TCR library was made from RNA extracted from PBMCs. Construction of the TCR beta libraries employed iRepertoire HTBI primers in conjunction with Arm-PCR of CDR3 regions. One entry per CDR3 protein, called by TCRdb with MiXCR from the multiplex PCR reads. The table includes roughly 500,000 distinct CDR3 sequences, approximately 15% detected once. The sample also formed part of further work on T cells in Graves' hyperthyroidism and ophthalmopathy.

Here the sequenced sample was peripheral blood mononuclear cells (PBMCs), taken at new diagnosis, from a patient treated with antithyroid drugs. These TCRs come from a man under 40 with Graves disease.

This clonotype was seen only once. One base away lies a much larger clone, so this may be a sequencing read error. The chain recombines TRBV5-1 with TRBJ1-1, with D perhaps TRBD1 (5 bases). CDR1 and CDR2 from the germline V gene are SGHRS and YFSETQ. The CDR3 runs to 17 residues. Trimming removed 0 bases at V and 1 base at J, with 16 bases between. CDR3 nucleotide sequence: TGCGCCAGCAGCTTGGCCCTAGTCTCCGGGGCGAACACTGAAGCTTTCTTT. It encodes CASSLALVSGANTEAFF.

There are many counts of this clonotype. The CDR3 is CSAPRTGKDTEAFF. CDR3 DNA: TGCAGTGCCCCGCGGACCGGGAAGGATACTGAAGCTTTCTTT. This chain uses TRBV20-1 with TRBJ1-1, with D hard to call. The germline CDR1 and CDR2 sequences are DFQATT and SNEGSKA (reference sequence). Trimming pared 6 bases from V and 5 bases from J, leaving 19 bases between. This CDR3 is 14 amino acids long.

The rearrangement joins TRBV9 to TRBJ1-6; the D is unclear. The V and J ends lost 4 bases and 0 bases respectively, with 14 bases between them. This CDR3 contains 17 residues. Germline assignment: CDR1 SGDLS and CDR2 YYNGEE. Here the CDR3 reads CASSPEVESSYNSPLHF. The DNA of the CDR3 is TGTGCCAGCAGCCCAGAGGTGGAGAGCTCCTATAATTCACCCCTCCACTTT.

The CDR3 protein is CASSQELLARLDEQFF. CDR3 nucleotides: TGTGCCAGCAGCCAAGAATTACTAGCGAGACTCGATGAGCAGTTCTTC. This chain links TRBV4-2 with TRBJ2-1, with 7 bases aligning to TRBD2. Germline-derived CDR1 and CDR2 are LGHNA and YNFKEQ. This CDR3 is built from 16 residues. V shed 0 bases, J shed 8 bases, and the junction held 10 bases outside the gene matches.

The chain is built from TRBV11-2 and TRBJ2-2, with D unclear. The length of the CDR3 is 15 residues. Trimming took off 1 base at V and 1 base at J, with 7 bases between the two ends. Germline V gives CDR1 SGHAT, CDR2 FQNNGV. CDR3 DNA: TGTGCCAGCAGCTTAGTGCGCCAGAACACCGGGGAGCTGTTTTTT. Protein sequence: CASSLVRQNTGELFF.